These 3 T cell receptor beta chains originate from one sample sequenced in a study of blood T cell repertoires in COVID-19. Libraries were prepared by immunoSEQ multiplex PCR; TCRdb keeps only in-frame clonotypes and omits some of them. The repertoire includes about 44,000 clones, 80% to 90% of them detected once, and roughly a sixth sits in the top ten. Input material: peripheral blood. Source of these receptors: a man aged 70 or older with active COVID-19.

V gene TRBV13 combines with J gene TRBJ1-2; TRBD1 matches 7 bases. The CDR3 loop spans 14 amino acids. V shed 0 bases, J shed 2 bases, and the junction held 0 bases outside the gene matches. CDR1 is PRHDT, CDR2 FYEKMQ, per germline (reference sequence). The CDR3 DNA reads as TGTGCCAGCAGCTTAGGGACAGGGAACTATGGCTACACCTTC. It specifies CASSLGTGNYGYTF.

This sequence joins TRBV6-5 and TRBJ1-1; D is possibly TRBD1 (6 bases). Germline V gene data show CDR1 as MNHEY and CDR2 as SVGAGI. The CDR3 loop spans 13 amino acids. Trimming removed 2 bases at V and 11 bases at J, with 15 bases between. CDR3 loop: CASSYPGTQEAFF. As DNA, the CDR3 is TGTGCCAGCAGTTACCCCGGGACACAGGAGGCTTTCTTT.

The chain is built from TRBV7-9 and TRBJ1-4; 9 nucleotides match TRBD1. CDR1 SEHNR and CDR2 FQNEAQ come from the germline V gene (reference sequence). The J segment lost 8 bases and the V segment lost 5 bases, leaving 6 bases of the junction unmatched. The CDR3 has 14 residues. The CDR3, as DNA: TGTGCCAGCAGCCGACAGGGGGACGAGGAAAAACTGTTTTTT. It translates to CASSRQGDEEKLFF.